This T cell receptor (beta chain) was sequenced in a study of T cells after yellow fever vaccination. The CDR3 is 14 residues long. CDR1 is SGHRS and CDR2 is YFSETQ in the germline V gene. Deletions cut 7 bases from V and 2 bases from J, with 15 bases between. As regards this clonotype: Its target is not known.

TCRdb recomputed calls from the 5' RACE reads with MiXCR, one row per CDR3 protein. The table includes 320,000 or so distinct CDR3 sequences, roughly 8% detected once. Findings and limits, study-wide: There was a possibility that FACS-sorted repertoires contained abundant clonotypes contaminating from the bulk population. Post-booster reappearance was seen for most primary-vaccination clones (about 96% CD4, roughly 91% CD8).

The receptor was derived from a man younger than 30 who received the YFV17D yellow fever vaccine. The V call is TRBV5-1, the J call TRBJ1-1; D may be TRBD1 (5 bases). The sequenced sample was PBMCs, obtained around 45 days after the first yellow fever vaccination. CDR3 region: CASGMGDSNTEAFF. As DNA, the CDR3 is TGCGCCAGCGGAATGGGGGACTCCAACACTGAAGCTTTCTTT.